This T cell receptor beta chain was sequenced during a study of control samples from healthy donors and cancer patients. Sequenced by immunoSEQ multiplex PCR; TCRdb stores in-frame clones only, minus some. This table has tens of thousands of clones, roughly 84% appearing once. V was trimmed by 0 bases and J by 4 bases, leaving 3 bases between them. The CDR3 length is 13 residues. CDR1 and CDR2 from the germline V gene are MNHEY and SVGAGI. This rearrangement joins TRBV6-5 to TRBJ2-2; no clear D. This receptor was identified in a woman in her forties or fifties with lung cancer. Source material: PBMCs. CDR3 sequence reads: CASSYSSTGELFF. DNA of the CDR3: TGTGCCAGCAGTTACTCGTCCACCGGGGAGCTGTTTTTT.